Presented here are 24 T cell receptor beta chains from one specimen sequenced in a study of blood T cell repertoires in COVID-19. The data were produced by immunoSEQ multiplex PCR, yet TCRdb's version contains in-frame clones alone and is incomplete. Of fewer than 200,000 clones listed, 86% are singletons. The sample was peripheral blood. The receptor set was obtained from a man between 45 and 60 years old with active or convalescent COVID-19.

V is TRBV5-1 and J is TRBJ1-1, with TRBD1 matching 7 bases. This CDR3 is 14 amino acids long. V was clipped by 3 bases and J by 3 bases; unmatched bases: 5. CDR1 and CDR2 from the germline V gene are SGHRS and YFSETQ. CDR3 sequence: CASSYRDRDTEAFF. The CDR3 DNA is TGCGCCAGCAGCTACCGGGACAGAGACACTGAAGCTTTCTTT.

The chain combines TRBV5-1 with TRBJ1-1; possibly TRBD1 for D (5 bases). Germline V lookup: CDR1 SGHRS, CDR2 YFSETQ. The CDR3 consists of 15 residues. Trimming cost V 5 bases and J 3 bases, with 17 bases left between them. CDR3 in amino acids: CASSLGPGGDTEAFF. The CDR3 DNA is TGCGCCAGCAGTTTAGGGCCCGGAGGGGACACTGAAGCTTTCTTT.

The chain joins TRBV24-1 to TRBJ1-2; TRBD1 aligns across 9 bases. This CDR3 has 14 residues. The germline gives CDR1 KGHDR, CDR2 SFDVKD. V trimming: 12 bases; J trimming: 0 bases; junction bases outside the gene matches: 7. CDR3 residues: CAVDTGGANYGYTF. Written as DNA, the CDR3 is TGTGCCGTAGACACAGGGGGCGCTAACTATGGCTACACCTTC.

The chain joins TRBV9 to TRBJ1-4; D is ambiguous. The germline V and J ends were trimmed by 4 bases and 4 bases, with 5 bases remaining between them. The CDR3 spans 12 residues. Germline V gene lookup returns CDR1 SGDLS and CDR2 YYNGEE. The CDR3 sequence: CASSPYNEKLFF. In nucleotides, the CDR3 is TGTGCCAGCAGCCCCTATAATGAAAAACTGTTTTTT.

The J gene is TRBJ2-1, the V gene TRBV6-2 or TRBV6-3, with TRBD2 matching 8 bases. Germline V gene data show CDR1 as MNHEY and CDR2 as SVGEGT. The length of the CDR3 is 15 residues. Trimming at V came to 2 bases and at J to 4 bases, leaving 4 bases not matched to a gene. CDR3 in amino acids: CASSYGLAGYNEQFF. In DNA form, the CDR3 reads TGTGCCAGCAGTTACGGGTTAGCGGGGTACAATGAGCAGTTCTTC.

The chain uses TRBV15 and TRBJ2-1; D is ambiguous. Trimming left V 9 bases short and J 1 base short, with 7 bases between. Germline V gives CDR1 LNHNV, CDR2 YYDKDF (reference sequence). The CDR3 has 12 amino acids. In DNA, the CDR3 is TGTGCCACAAGAGGATCCTACAATGAGCAGTTCTTC. Translation gives CATRGSYNEQFF.

The chain links TRBV12-5 to TRBJ2-5; 7 bases are a match to TRBD1. Germline-derived CDR1 and CDR2 are LGHNT and FRNRAP. This CDR3 has 15 residues. J was trimmed by 0 bases and V by 5 bases; bases with no gene match: 6. The CDR3 bases are TGTGCTAGTGGTAGTCCGGGACAGTACCAAGAGACCCAGTACTTC. It specifies CASGSPGQYQETQYF.

The rearrangement joins TRBV7-2 to TRBJ2-7, with 8 positions matching TRBD1. The CDR3 consists of 14 residues. V gave up 4 bases and J gave up 3 bases; unmatched junction bases: 5. CDR1 SGHTA and CDR2 FQGNSA come from the germline V gene. The CDR3 reads CASSSRTGFYEQYF. The CDR3, as DNA: TGTGCCAGCAGCTCGCGGACAGGGTTCTACGAGCAGTACTTC.

The rearrangement links TRBV30 to TRBJ1-3; TRBD1 matches 10 bases. Per the germline V gene, CDR1 is GTSNPN and CDR2 is SVGIG (reference sequence). The V and J ends lost 3 bases and 4 bases, in that order; junction bases with no gene match: 9. This CDR3 has 16 amino acids. The CDR3 DNA reads as TGTGCCTGGAGCCCGATGTGGGGACAGGGGGGAAACACCATATATTTT. The encoded protein is CAWSPMWGQGGNTIYF. Combining the CDR3 with reference TRBV30 and TRBJ1-3 gives the whole variable domain SQTIHQWPATLVQPVGSPLSLECTVEGTSNPNLYWYRQAAGRGLQLLFYSVGIGQISSEVPQNLSASRPQDRQFILSSKKLLLSDSGFYLCAWSPMWGQGGNTIYFGEGSWLTVV.

The chain couples TRBV24-1 to TRBJ1-5; D is unclear. Trimming pared 4 bases from V and 5 bases from J, leaving 5 bases between. The CDR3 consists of 12 residues. Germline V CDR1 and CDR2: KGHDR, SFDVKD. DNA for the CDR3: TGTGCCACCAGTGACAATTATCAGCCCCAGCATTTT. Translated, it gives CATSDNYQPQHF.

The CDR3 coding sequence is TGTGCCAGCTCACCACCTAGTAATTCACCCCTCCACTTT. It encodes CASSPPSNSPLHF. This chain links TRBV18 with TRBJ1-6; no definite D call. The CDR3 covers 13 residues. Trimming removed 0 bases from V and 6 bases from J, with 3 bases in between. CDR1 and CDR2 from the germline V gene are KGHSH and LQKENI.

V usage is TRBV9 and J usage is TRBJ2-2; TRBD2 might be the D (6 bases). Trimming pared 0 bases from V and 6 bases from J, leaving 15 bases between. The CDR3 totals 16 residues. In germline, CDR1 is SGDLS, CDR2 YYNGEE. For the CDR3, the DNA is TGTGCCAGCAGCGTAGTGGGTAGCGGTGGAGCCGGGGAGCTGTTTTTT. Encoded protein: CASSVVGSGGAGELFF. The complete variable domain, with remaining parts taken from reference TRBV9 and TRBJ2-2, reads DSGVTQTPKHLITATGQRVTLRCSPRSGDLSVYWYQQSLDQGLQFLIQYYNGEERAKGNILERFSAQQFPDLHSELNLSSLELGDSALYFCASSVVGSGGAGELFFGEGSRLTVL.

V gene TRBV10-1 combines with J gene TRBJ1-1; 7 bases agree with TRBD1. V gave up 6 bases and J gave up 4 bases; unmatched junction bases: 8. The CDR3 sequence is 14 residues long. Germline CDR1 is WNHNN and CDR2 is SYGVQD (reference sequence). This CDR3 reads CASSPGTESTEAFF. As DNA, the CDR3 is TGCGCCAGCAGCCCCGGGACAGAAAGCACTGAAGCTTTCTTT.

The V and J genes are TRBV5-1 and TRBJ1-4, with D tentatively TRBD1 (5 bases). Looked up from germline, CDR1 is SGHRS and CDR2 is YFSETQ. V dropped 2 bases and J dropped 12 bases, with 11 bases sitting between them. CDR3 size: 12 residues. CDR3 DNA sequence: TGCGCCAGCAGCTTAGGTGGAGGGGAACTGTTTTTT. Translating it yields CASSLGGGELFF.

V and J are TRBV9 and TRBJ1-3, with a weak D call TRBD1 (5 bases). CDR3 length: 15 residues. CDR1 SGDLS and CDR2 YYNGEE come from the germline V gene. Trimming shortened V by 3 bases and J by 0 bases, and 10 bases separated the two germline ends. This chain's CDR3 is CASSGTGSSGNTIYF. The CDR3 DNA reads as TGTGCCAGCAGCGGTACAGGTAGCTCTGGAAACACCATATATTTT.

CDR3 sequence reads: CASSLFQGLFPTF. The DNA for the CDR3 is TGTGCCAGCAGCTTATTCCAGGGTCTCTTCCCCACCTTC. The chain links TRBV11-2 to TRBJ1-2, with TRBD1 as a possible D gene (5 bases). Trimming shortened V by 2 bases and J by 13 bases, and 17 bases separated the two germline ends. CDR1 is SGHAT and CDR2 is FQNNGV in the germline V gene. The CDR3 totals 13 residues.

The chain has TRBV5-1 and TRBJ2-7; D ambiguous. The V gene's germline CDR1 is SGHRS and CDR2 YFSETQ. V was trimmed by 4 bases and J by 0 bases, leaving 17 bases between them. The CDR3 sequence is 16 residues long. DNA of the CDR3: TGCGCCAGCAGCGCGCGCACTGGCGGAAGCTCCTACGAGCAGTACTTC. It codes for CASSARTGGSSYEQYF.

The V gene is TRBV10-1, the J gene TRBJ2-1, with D possibly TRBD2 on 5 matching bases. Germline CDR1 reads WNHNN; CDR2 reads SYGVQD (reference sequence). Deletions cut 3 bases from V and 6 bases from J, with 12 bases between. The CDR3 contains 14 residues. In DNA, the CDR3 is TGCGCCAGCAGTGAAACCCCGGACTCCAATGAGCAGTTCTTC. This codes for CASSETPDSNEQFF.

This clone was seen only once. The rearrangement joins TRBV19 to TRBJ1-4; D is unresolved. V dropped 5 bases and J dropped 7 bases, with 11 bases sitting between them. CDR1 and CDR2 from the germline V gene are LNHDA and SQIVND (reference sequence). The CDR3 length is 13 residues. CDR3 sequence: CASSSPDSEKLFF. CDR3 nucleotide sequence: TGTGCCAGTAGTTCCCCGGACTCTGAAAAACTGTTTTTT.

The chain has TRBV19 and TRBJ1-5; 7 nucleotides align to TRBD1. This CDR3 spans 14 amino acids. Germline CDR1 reads LNHDA; CDR2 reads SQIVND (reference sequence). With 5 bases clipped from V and 4 bases from J, the junction kept 5 bases outside the gene matches. In DNA form, the CDR3 reads TGTGCCAGTAGTGGCGAGACAGGGAATCAGCCCCAGCATTTT. This codes for CASSGETGNQPQHF.

This chain uses TRBV6-5 with TRBJ2-7, with TRBD1 matching 11 bases. Germline loops: CDR1 MNHEY, CDR2 SVGAGI. There are 14 residues in the CDR3. V was pared by 2 bases and J by 3 bases, with 0 bases of the junction left unmatched. Here the CDR3 reads CASSYGTGGYEQYF. In DNA, the CDR3 is TGTGCCAGCAGTTACGGGACAGGGGGCTACGAGCAGTACTTC.

The gene calls are TRBV7-3 and TRBJ2-5; 7 bases are a match to TRBD1. This CDR3 has 14 amino acids. V lost 5 bases, J lost 4 bases, and 7 bases stayed unmatched. Germline CDR1 reads SGHTA; CDR2 reads FQGTGA. The CDR3 sequence: CASSRDRGSETQYF. The CDR3 DNA reads as TGTGCCAGCAGCCGGGACAGAGGGTCAGAGACCCAGTACTTC.

The rearrangement uses TRBV7-3 and TRBJ2-1; D is possibly TRBD2 (5 bases). Germline lookup yields CDR1 SGHTA and CDR2 FQGTGA. The V gene lost 5 bases and the J gene lost 0 bases, with 14 bases spanning the gap. The CDR3 is made up of 16 amino acids. The CDR3 loop is CASSPRASTSYNEQFF. The CDR3 nucleotides are TGTGCCAGCAGCCCTAGGGCTAGCACCTCCTACAATGAGCAGTTCTTC.

This rearrangement joins TRBV28 to TRBJ1-6; D is undetermined. In germline, CDR1 is MDHEN, CDR2 SYDVKM. The CDR3 covers 11 residues. The germline V and J ends were trimmed by 6 bases and 8 bases, with 5 bases remaining between them. CDR3: CASRGDSPLHF. In DNA form, the CDR3 reads TGTGCCAGCAGGGGAGATTCACCCCTCCACTTT.